This T cell receptor (beta chain) was recorded in a study of cytomegalovirus exposure and HLA in healthy donors. The primer mix had 60 Vbeta and 13 Jbeta primers. Generated by immunoSEQ multiplex PCR, the TCRdb table keeps only in-frame clones and is missing some. The sample holds about 130,000 clones, approximately 80% seen once. Germline CDR1 is SGHVS and CDR2 is FQNEAQ. The CDR3 is 14 amino acids. V was cut by 1 base and J by 4 bases, with 10 bases left in between. The rearrangement joins TRBV7-8 to TRBJ1-2; TRBD1 is a possible D gene (5 bases). The sequenced sample consisted of PBMCs. This TCR was sampled from a man aged 45 to 65 in good health and CMV-seronegative. The CDR3 nucleotides are TGTGCCAGCAGCTTAGGGCAGGGAACCTATGGCTACACCTTC. This encodes CASSLGQGTYGYTF.